This passage covers 19 T cell receptor beta chains from one sample sequenced in a study of radiotherapy plus CTLA-4 blockade in lung cancer (dated by TCRdb to between 2018 and 2020). Library preparation used the immunoSEQ multiplex PCR assay. Imported from immuneACCESS, the table was reduced by TCRdb to in-frame sequences with V and J called. These copies leave out some clones; in studies compared against another copy, an unresolved V gene accounts for under half, and the cause of the remainder is not known. The sample table lists tens of thousands of clones, 80% to 90% of them with a count of one. The biggest ten clones account for 22% of the sample. Here the sequenced sample was peripheral blood, taken from a patient treated with radiotherapy plus ipilimumab. These receptors all stem from a human donor with non-small cell lung cancer whose response to radiotherapy plus ipilimumab could not be evaluated.

The gene calls are TRBV25-1 and TRBJ2-2, with 13 bases fitting TRBD2. Germline CDR1 is MGHDK and CDR2 is SYGVNS. V shed 4 bases, J shed 5 bases, and the junction held 4 bases outside the gene matches. The length of the CDR3 is 16 residues. This CDR3 reads CASSALAGGHTGELFF. Here the CDR3 DNA reads TGTGCCAGCAGTGCACTAGCGGGGGGGCATACCGGGGAGCTGTTTTTT.

The chain couples TRBV2 to TRBJ2-2; D call uncertain. Per the germline V gene, CDR1 is SNHLY and CDR2 is FYNNEI. The CDR3 length is 14 residues. V lost 5 bases to trimming and J lost 0 bases, with 7 bases between them. CDR3 bases: TGTGCCAGCAGTTTACAGTCGAACACCGGGGAGCTGTTTTTT. Translated, it gives CASSLQSNTGELFF.

The chain combines TRBV28 with TRBJ1-5, with 8 bases fitting TRBD1. The CDR3 runs 16 residues. V gave up 4 bases and J gave up 2 bases; unmatched junction bases: 7. CDR1 is MDHEN and CDR2 is SYDVKM in the germline V gene. The CDR3 loop reads CASSSGQGAGNQPQHF. DNA for the CDR3: TGTGCCAGCAGTTCCGGACAGGGCGCGGGCAATCAGCCCCAGCATTTT.

The chain links TRBV28 to TRBJ1-1; TRBD1 matches 12 bases. There are 16 residues in the CDR3. The J segment lost 0 bases and the V segment lost 7 bases, leaving 6 bases of the junction unmatched. Per germline, CDR1 MDHEN and CDR2 SYDVKM. The CDR3 loop is CASTPGQGALNTEAFF. CDR3 sequence (DNA): TGTGCCAGCACCCCGGGACAGGGGGCCTTGAACACTGAAGCTTTCTTT.

The chain joins TRBV7-9 to TRBJ1-2; D possibly corresponds to TRBD1 (6 bases). With 5 bases removed from V and 8 bases from J, the gap between germline ends came to 18 bases. CDR1 SEHNR and CDR2 FQNEAQ come from the germline V gene (reference sequence). The CDR3 contains 14 residues. The CDR3 DNA follows: TGTGCCAGCAGCCCCCCCGGACAGTTGTACGGCTACACCTTC. Protein sequence: CASSPPGQLYGYTF.

The chain links TRBV28 to TRBJ2-7; no clear D. The CDR3 contains 11 residues. V lost 5 bases and J lost 6, with 8 bases in between. Germline V lookup: CDR1 MDHEN, CDR2 SYDVKM. The CDR3 here is CASSPLAEQYF. The CDR3, as DNA: TGTGCCAGCAGTCCCCTGGCCGAGCAGTACTTC.

The chain is built from TRBV10-3 and TRBJ1-6; 9 bases map to TRBD1. Trimming took 0 bases from V and 9 from J; bases not matched to a gene: 0. The CDR3 totals 14 residues. Germline loops: CDR1 ENHRY, CDR2 SYGVKD. This chain's CDR3 is CAISESTGGSPLHF. CDR3 nucleotides: TGTGCCATCAGTGAGTCGACAGGGGGTTCACCCCTCCACTTT.

The V gene is TRBV9, the J gene TRBJ2-2; perhaps TRBD2 as D (7 bases). Trimming took off 0 bases at V and 5 bases at J, with 14 bases between the two ends. The CDR3 loop spans 16 amino acids. Germline loops: CDR1 SGDLS, CDR2 YYNGEE. The CDR3 region has the DNA TGTGCCAGCAGCGTAGGTCCGGGGGGCAGTACCGGGGAGCTGTTTTTT. This sequence encodes CASSVGPGGSTGELFF.

This chain uses TRBV4-2 with TRBJ2-2, with a possible D match to TRBD2 (6 bases). Between the trimmed V and J ends, which lost 1 base and 0 bases, there was a span of 18 bases. There are 19 residues in the CDR3. Looked up from germline, CDR1 is LGHNA and CDR2 is YNFKEQ. The CDR3 DNA is TGTGCCAGCAGCCAAGTTAAGTCAGGTAGCGGAACGAACACCGGGGAGCTGTTTTTT. Translating gives CASSQVKSGSGTNTGELFF.

CDR3 nucleotide sequence: TGTGCCAGCAGGTACAGGGGTGCCACCGGGGAGCTGTTTTTT. This codes for CASRYRGATGELFF. V and J are TRBV2 and TRBJ2-2, with 7 bases that match TRBD1. V dropped 6 bases and J dropped 4; count of bases not matched to a gene: 5. CDR1 is SNHLY, CDR2 FYNNEI, per germline. The CDR3 loop spans 14 amino acids.

The chain has TRBV28 and TRBJ2-3; TRBD2 aligns across 7 bases. After removal of 3 bases from V and 2 bases from J, the junction contained 5 bases not matched to a gene. Germline V lookup: CDR1 MDHEN, CDR2 SYDVKM. The CDR3 consists of 15 residues. The CDR3 coding sequence is TGTGCCAGCAGTTTTACCGCGGGAGTCACAGATACGCAGTATTTT. Its translation: CASSFTAGVTDTQYF.

The chain carries TRBV5-5 and TRBJ2-1; D is possibly TRBD1 (6 bases). V lost 3 bases to trimming and J lost 4 bases, with 11 bases between them. CDR1 and CDR2 from the germline V gene are SGHKS and YYEKEE (reference sequence). CDR3 length: 14 residues. CDR3 coding DNA: TGTGCCAGCAGCTACCGAGGGGGATACAATGAGCAGTTCTTC. Translating gives CASSYRGGYNEQFF.

The rearrangement links TRBV9 to TRBJ2-7; unclear D gene. This CDR3 contains 15 residues. Germline V lookup: CDR1 SGDLS, CDR2 YYNGEE. Trimming left V 4 bases short and J 0 bases short, with 14 bases between. The CDR3 spells CASSPPGLPSYEQYF. CDR3 DNA sequence: TGTGCCAGCAGCCCTCCTGGGCTACCCTCCTACGAGCAGTACTTC.

This clone was seen a handful of times. The CDR3 loop is CASSLGGQGGELFF. Written as DNA, the CDR3 is TGTGCCAGCAGCTTAGGCGGACAGGGCGGGGAGCTGTTTTTT. V usage is TRBV13 and J usage is TRBJ2-2; 8 positions agree with TRBD1. Germline lookup yields CDR1 PRHDT and CDR2 FYEKMQ (reference sequence). The CDR3 spans 14 residues. V shed 0 bases and J 7 bases; nucleotides not matched to a gene: 1.

This chain uses TRBV7-9 with TRBJ2-3; TRBD1 is a possible D gene (6 bases). The CDR3 consists of 13 residues. Germline lookup yields CDR1 SEHNR and CDR2 FQNEAQ (reference sequence). Trimming pared 5 bases from V and 0 bases from J, leaving 6 bases between. CDR3 in DNA: TGTGCCAGCAGCGGGACAAGCACAGATACGCAGTATTTT. Translating gives CASSGTSTDTQYF.

V is TRBV15 and J is TRBJ2-2; D is perhaps TRBD1 (6 bases). The length of the CDR3 is 15 residues. V was trimmed by 3 bases and J by 4 bases, leaving 12 bases between them. Germline lookup yields CDR1 LNHNV and CDR2 YYDKDF (reference sequence). As DNA, the CDR3 is TGTGCCACCAGCAGCGCAGGGGACGGCACCGGGGAGCTGTTTTTT. Its translation is CATSSAGDGTGELFF. The full variable domain, in which reference TRBV15 and TRBJ2-2 provide the parts outside the CDR3, is DAMVIQNPRYQVTQFGKPVTLSCSQTLNHNVMYWYQQKSSQAPKLLFHYYDKDFNNEADTPDNFQSRRPNTSFCFLDIRSPGLGDTAMYLCATSSAGDGTGELFFGEGSRLTVL.

This chain uses TRBV5-1 with TRBJ2-1; the D gene is possibly TRBD2 (5 bases). Trimming stripped 2 bases from V and 3 bases from J, with 15 bases between. CDR3 length equals 16 residues. Germline assignment: CDR1 SGHRS and CDR2 YFSETQ. The CDR3 nucleotides read TGCGCCAGCAGCTTTGAAGGAGGCGGGCTCTACAATGAGCAGTTCTTC. Amino acid sequence: CASSFEGGGLYNEQFF. The whole variable domain, filled in from reference TRBV5-1 and TRBJ2-1, reads KAGVTQTPRYLIKTRGQQVTLSCSPISGHRSVSWYQQTPGQGLQFLFEYFSETQRNKGNFPGRFSGRQFSNSRSEMNVSTLELGDSALYLCASSFEGGGLYNEQFFGPGTRLTVL.

The chain combines TRBV25-1 with TRBJ2-1; TRBD1 aligns across 10 bases. The V and J ends lost 1 base and 15 bases, in that order; junction bases with no gene match: 15. CDR3 length: 16 residues. Germline V gives CDR1 MGHDK, CDR2 SYGVNS. This chain's CDR3 is CASSESGTGAKAGAFF. The CDR3 DNA follows: TGTGCCAGCAGTGAATCGGGGACAGGGGCCAAGGCAGGAGCGTTCTTC.

This chain uses TRBV27 with TRBJ1-5; maybe TRBD1 (5 bases). Germline CDR1 MNHEY, CDR2 SMNVEV (reference sequence). Between the trimmed V and J ends, which lost 10 bases and 4 bases, there was a span of 14 bases. The CDR3 runs 13 residues. CDR3 in amino acids: CATWAGLNQPQHF. The CDR3 bases are TGTGCCACCTGGGCAGGGTTGAATCAGCCCCAGCATTTT.